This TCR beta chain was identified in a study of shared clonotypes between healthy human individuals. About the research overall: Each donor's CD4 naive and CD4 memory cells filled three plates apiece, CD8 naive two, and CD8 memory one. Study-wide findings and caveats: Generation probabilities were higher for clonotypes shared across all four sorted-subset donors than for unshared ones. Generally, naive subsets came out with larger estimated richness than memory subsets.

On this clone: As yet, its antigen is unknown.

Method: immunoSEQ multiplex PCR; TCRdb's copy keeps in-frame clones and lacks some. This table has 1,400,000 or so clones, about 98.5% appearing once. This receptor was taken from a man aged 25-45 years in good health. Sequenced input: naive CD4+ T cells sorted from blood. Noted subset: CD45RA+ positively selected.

The CDR3 nucleotides are TGTGCCAGCAGTTATCGGCAGGGTTCAGGACAGCCCCAGCATTTT. The encoded protein is CASSYRQGSGQPQHF. The chain employs TRBV6-5 and TRBJ1-5; TRBD1 is a possible D gene (5 bases). The germline V gene encodes CDR1 MNHEY and CDR2 SVGAGI. The CDR3 has 15 amino acids. Trimming stripped 3 bases from V and 7 bases from J, with 16 bases between.